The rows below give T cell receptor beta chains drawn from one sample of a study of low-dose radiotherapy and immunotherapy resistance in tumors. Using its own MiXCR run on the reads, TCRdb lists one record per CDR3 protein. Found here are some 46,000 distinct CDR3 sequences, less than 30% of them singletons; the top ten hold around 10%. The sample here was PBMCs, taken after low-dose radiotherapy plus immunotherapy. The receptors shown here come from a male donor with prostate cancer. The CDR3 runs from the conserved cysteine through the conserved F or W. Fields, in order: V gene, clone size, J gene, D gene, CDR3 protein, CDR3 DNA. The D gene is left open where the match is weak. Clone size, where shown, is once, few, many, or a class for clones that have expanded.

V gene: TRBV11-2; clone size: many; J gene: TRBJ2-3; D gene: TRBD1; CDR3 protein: CASSYGQGISLPQYF; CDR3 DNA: TGTGCCAGCAGCTACGGACAGGGGATCTCTCTACCGCAGTATTTT
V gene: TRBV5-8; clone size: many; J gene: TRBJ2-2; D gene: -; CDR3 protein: CASSPMGRPTGELFF; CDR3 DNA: TGTGCCAGCAGCCCGATGGGACGGCCCACCGGGGAGCTGTTTTTT
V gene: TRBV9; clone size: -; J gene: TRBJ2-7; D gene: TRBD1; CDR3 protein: CASSPTGYEQHF; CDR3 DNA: TGTGCCAGCAGCCCGACAGGGTACGAGCAGCACTTC
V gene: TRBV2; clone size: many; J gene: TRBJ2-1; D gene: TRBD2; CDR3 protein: CASSGLADSSYNEQFF; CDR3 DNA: TGTGCCAGCAGCGGACTAGCCGATAGCTCCTACAATGAGCAGTTCTTC
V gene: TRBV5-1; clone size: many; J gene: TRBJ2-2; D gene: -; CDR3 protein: CASSFTPTPGELFF; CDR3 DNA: TGCGCCAGCAGCTTCACACCTACTCCCGGGGAGCTGTTTTTT
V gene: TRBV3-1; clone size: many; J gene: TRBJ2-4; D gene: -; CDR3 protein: CASSQAAKNIQYF; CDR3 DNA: TGTGCCAGCAGCCAGGCGGCCAAAAACATTCAGTACTTC
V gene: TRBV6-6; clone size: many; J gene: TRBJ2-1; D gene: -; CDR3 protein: CASSATDSRSYNEQFF; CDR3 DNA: TGTGCCAGCAGTGCCACAGACAGTAGATCCTACAATGAGCAGTTCTTC
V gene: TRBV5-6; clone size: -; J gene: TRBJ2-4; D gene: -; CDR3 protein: CASSLEGRGSGIQYF; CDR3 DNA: TGTGCCAGCAGCTTGGAGGGGAGAGGGAGTGGCATTCAGTACTTC
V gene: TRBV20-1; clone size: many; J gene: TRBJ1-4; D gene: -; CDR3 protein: CSAREAGVGELFF; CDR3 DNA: TGCAGTGCTAGAGAAGCCGGGGTGGGCGAACTGTTTTTT
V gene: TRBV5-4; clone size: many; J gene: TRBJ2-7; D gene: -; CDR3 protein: CASSLDIYEQYF; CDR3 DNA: TGTGCCAGCAGCTTGGATATCTACGAGCAGTACTTC
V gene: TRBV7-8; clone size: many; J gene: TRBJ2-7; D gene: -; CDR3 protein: CASSLLSPGGEQYF; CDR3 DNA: TGTGCCAGCAGCTTACTCAGCCCCGGGGGAGAGCAGTACTTC
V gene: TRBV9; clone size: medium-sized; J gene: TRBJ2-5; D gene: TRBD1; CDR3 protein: CASSARQGMQETQYF; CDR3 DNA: TGTGCCAGCAGCGCCCGACAGGGGATGCAAGAGACCCAGTACTTC
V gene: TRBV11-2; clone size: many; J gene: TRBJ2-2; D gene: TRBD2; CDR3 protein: CASRQLGTSGGTYTGELFF; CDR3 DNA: TGTGCCAGCAGACAGTTGGGGACTAGCGGGGGGACGTACACCGGGGAGCTGTTTTTT
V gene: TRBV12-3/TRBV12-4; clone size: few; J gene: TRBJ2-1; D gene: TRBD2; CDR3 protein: CASTGTSSYNEQFF; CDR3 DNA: TGTGCCAGCACCGGGACTAGCTCCTACAATGAGCAGTTCTTC
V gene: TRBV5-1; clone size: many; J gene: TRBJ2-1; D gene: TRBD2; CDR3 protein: CASSLESGGANEQFF; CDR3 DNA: TGCGCCAGCAGCTTGGAGTCCGGGGGGGCCAATGAGCAGTTCTTC
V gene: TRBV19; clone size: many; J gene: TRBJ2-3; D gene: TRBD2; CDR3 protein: CASRRSGTSGTDTQYF; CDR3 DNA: TGTGCCAGTAGGCGATCCGGGACTAGCGGCACAGATACGCAGTATTTT
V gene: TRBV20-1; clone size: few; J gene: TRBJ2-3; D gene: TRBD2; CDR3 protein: CSAEGSGTTDTQYF; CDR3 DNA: TGCAGTGCTGAGGGTAGCGGGACCACAGATACGCAGTATTTT